Sequencing of this TCR beta chain was carried out in a study of T cell changes during pregnancy in multiple sclerosis (dated by TCRdb to about 2019). A note on the overall study: The study looked at changes in the T cell repertoire across pregnancy in women with multiple sclerosis.

Concerning this clone: Its cognate antigen has yet to be identified. The sample holds no much larger clone one base away, and base qualities are not on file.

For CDR1 and CDR2, the germline V gene lists ENHRY and SYGVKD. Including the terminal cysteine and phenylalanine, the CDR3 comprises 16 residues. The sequence is cut down to CDR3 DNA, 48 bases in frame from base 1. The germline V end is reduced by 5 bases and the J end by 3 bases; junction bases left unmatched: 9. The receptor library was made with the immunoSEQ multiplex PCR assay. In TCRdb, the immuneACCESS table is reduced to in-frame sequences with V and J assigned. These tables do not hold every clone; where another copy was compared, an unresolved V gene accounts for under half, and the others remain unexplained. The sample table records about 40,000 clones; about 90% of these occur just once. The ten largest clones add up to approximately 0.71% of the sample.

This clonotype was sampled from a female donor with multiple sclerosis, enrolled in a pregnancy study. The sequence joins TRBV10-3 to TRBJ2-2; TRBD2 matches 7 bases in the middle. The specimen was CD4+ T cells from peripheral blood mononuclear cells, collected before pregnancy. The CDR3 sequence is CAISPLVGGYTGELFF. The nucleotide sequence reads TGTGCCATCAGTCCTCTCGTCGGGGGGTACACCGGGGAGCTGTTTTTT.